The next 14 T cell receptor beta chains were all read from a single sample in a study of neurological immune-mediated disorders. TCRdb reprocessed the 5' RACE reads via MiXCR and lists one record per CDR3 protein. Of about 5,000 distinct CDR3 sequences in the sample, under 25% are singletons; the top ten hold around 40%. Input material: CD8+ T cells from blood. All receptors come from a woman aged 60-75 years with HTLV-1-associated myelopathy (HAM/TSP).

This clonotype has a single count. The chain has TRBV27 and TRBJ2-1, with 8 bases identical to TRBD2. Trimming took 3 bases from V and 9 from J; bases not matched to a gene: 10. From germline, CDR1 is MNHEY and CDR2 SMNVEV (reference sequence). CDR3 length equals 15 residues. The CDR3 region is CASSLGLEGGFEQFF. Written as DNA, the CDR3 is TGTGCCAGCAGTTTGGGACTAGAGGGGGGGTTTGAGCAGTTCTTC.

This clonotype was counted ten times or more. This chain joins TRBV28 and TRBJ2-1, with D unresolved. This CDR3 region has 11 residues. The germline CDR1 and CDR2 sequences are MDHEN and SYDVKM. V shed 7 bases and J shed 4 bases, with 5 bases lying between them. CDR3 loop: CASTKYNEQFF. The CDR3, as DNA: TGTGCCAGCACCAAGTACAATGAGCAGTTCTTC.

At least ten counts were recorded for this clonotype. This sequence joins TRBV27 and TRBJ1-2; perhaps TRBD1 as D (6 bases). V was clipped by 6 bases and J by 4 bases, with 15 bases between them. This CDR3 spans 14 amino acids. From germline, CDR1 is MNHEY and CDR2 SMNVEV (reference sequence). The CDR3 region is CASSLGGMGYGYTF. In DNA, the CDR3 is TGTGCCAGCAGCCTAGGGGGAATGGGCTATGGCTACACCTTC.

The rearrangement links TRBV4-2 to TRBJ2-7, with a weak D call TRBD2 (5 bases). With 6 bases removed from V and 4 bases from J, the gap between germline ends came to 16 bases. Germline values: CDR1 LGHNA, CDR2 YNFKEQ. This CDR3 region has 14 residues. CDR3 coding DNA: TGTGCCAGCAGTCCCGGGATAGATCTGTACGAGCAGTACTTC. Its translation is CASSPGIDLYEQYF.

This clonotype was recorded at least ten times. The chain has TRBV7-9 and TRBJ2-7; the D is unclear. Trimming removed 1 base at V and 2 bases at J, with 6 bases between. This CDR3 has 13 residues. Germline lookup yields CDR1 SEHNR and CDR2 FQNEAQ (reference sequence). The CDR3 here is CASSLERTYEQYF. The CDR3 DNA reads as TGTGCCAGCAGCTTAGAAAGGACCTACGAGCAGTACTTC.

This clonotype was observed many times. The chain couples TRBV9 to TRBJ1-2; 10 bases are shared with TRBD1. The trim removed 4 bases at V and 6 bases at J, leaving 12 bases unmatched. Germline V gives CDR1 SGDLS, CDR2 YYNGEE. The length of the CDR3 is 16 residues. CDR3 sequence: CASSSLGGQGSDGYTF. CDR3 DNA sequence: TGTGCCAGCAGCAGCCTAGGGGGACAGGGGTCGGATGGCTACACCTTC. The full variable domain, rest sourced from reference TRBV9 and TRBJ1-2, is DSGVTQTPKHLITATGQRVTLRCSPRSGDLSVYWYQQSLDQGLQFLIQYYNGEERAKGNILERFSAQQFPDLHSELNLSSLELGDSALYFCASSSLGGQGSDGYTFGSGTRLTVV.

This chain connects TRBV6-5 to TRBJ2-1; D is tentatively TRBD1 or TRBD2 (5 bases each). The CDR3 length is 12 residues. V was shortened by 6 bases and J by 8 bases, with 11 bases between the two germline ends. Looked up from germline, CDR1 is MNHEY and CDR2 is SVGAGI. The CDR3 DNA reads as TGTGCCAGCAGCACCGGGGCGTATGAGCAGTTCTTC. Translated, it gives CASSTGAYEQFF.

This clonotype is categorized as medium-sized. The V and J genes are TRBV9 and TRBJ2-7; D may be TRBD2 (5 bases). V lost 2 bases, J lost 2 bases, and 14 bases lay in between. The CDR3 consists of 15 residues. Germline V CDR1 and CDR2: SGDLS, YYNGEE. The CDR3: CASSVAPTRAYEQYF. CDR3 DNA sequence: TGTGCCAGCAGCGTTGCCCCCACGCGGGCCTACGAGCAGTACTTC.

This clonotype was seen a handful of times. The chain carries TRBV29-1 and TRBJ2-1; 9 positions agree with TRBD1. CDR3 length: 11 amino acids. After removal of 7 bases from V and 9 bases from J, the junction contained 4 bases not matched to a gene. Germline loops: CDR1 SQVTM, CDR2 ANQGSEA. The CDR3 DNA is TGCAGCGCCACAGGGGGCACTGAGCAGTTCTTC. Its protein is CSATGGTEQFF.

This clonotype was found many times. The chain couples TRBV27 to TRBJ2-7; 8 nucleotides agree with TRBD2. This CDR3 comprises 16 residues. With 0 bases clipped from V and 2 bases from J, the junction kept 6 bases outside the gene matches. Germline V gives CDR1 MNHEY, CDR2 SMNVEV (reference sequence). For the CDR3, the DNA is TGTGCCAGCAGTTTATCGGGCGGGGGGACTACCTACGAGCAGTACTTC. Encoded protein: CASSLSGGGTTYEQYF.

The chain has TRBV28 and TRBJ2-1; D not resolved. The germline V gene has CDR1 MDHEN and CDR2 SYDVKM. The CDR3 contains 13 residues. Trimming stripped 4 bases from V and 7 bases from J, with 11 bases between. Here the CDR3 DNA reads TGTGCCAGCAGTTATCTGACTTCAAATGAGCAGTTCTTC. Protein sequence: CASSYLTSNEQFF.

This clonotype was picked up many times. J is TRBJ1-1 and V is TRBV7-9, with TRBD1 as a possible D gene (5 bases). The CDR3 extends over 14 amino acids. The V gene lost 4 bases and the J gene lost 5 bases, with 14 bases spanning the gap. The germline CDR1 and CDR2 sequences are SEHNR and FQNEAQ (reference sequence). CDR3 bases: TGTGCCAGCAGCTCAACCCAGGGATATACTGAAGCTTTCTTT. It encodes CASSSTQGYTEAFF.

By share of the sample, this clonotype is medium-sized. The chain links TRBV7-9 to TRBJ1-1; no clear D gene. The V end lost 1 base, the J end lost 4 bases, and 13 bases lay between the germline ends. The CDR3 has 15 residues. Germline V gene lookup returns CDR1 SEHNR and CDR2 FQNEAQ (reference sequence). CDR3 DNA: TGTGCCAGCAGCTTAGATTTGGGATCGAGCACTGAAGCTTTCTTT. Its protein product is CASSLDLGSSTEAFF.

The gene calls are TRBV30 and TRBJ2-7; D is ambiguous. V dropped 1 base and J dropped 3 bases, with 7 bases sitting between them. CDR3 length: 12 residues. CDR1 and CDR2 (germline): GTSNPN, SVGIG (reference sequence). CDR3 DNA: TGTGCCTGGAGTGCGACTTTCTACGAGCAGTACTTC. It encodes CAWSATFYEQYF.